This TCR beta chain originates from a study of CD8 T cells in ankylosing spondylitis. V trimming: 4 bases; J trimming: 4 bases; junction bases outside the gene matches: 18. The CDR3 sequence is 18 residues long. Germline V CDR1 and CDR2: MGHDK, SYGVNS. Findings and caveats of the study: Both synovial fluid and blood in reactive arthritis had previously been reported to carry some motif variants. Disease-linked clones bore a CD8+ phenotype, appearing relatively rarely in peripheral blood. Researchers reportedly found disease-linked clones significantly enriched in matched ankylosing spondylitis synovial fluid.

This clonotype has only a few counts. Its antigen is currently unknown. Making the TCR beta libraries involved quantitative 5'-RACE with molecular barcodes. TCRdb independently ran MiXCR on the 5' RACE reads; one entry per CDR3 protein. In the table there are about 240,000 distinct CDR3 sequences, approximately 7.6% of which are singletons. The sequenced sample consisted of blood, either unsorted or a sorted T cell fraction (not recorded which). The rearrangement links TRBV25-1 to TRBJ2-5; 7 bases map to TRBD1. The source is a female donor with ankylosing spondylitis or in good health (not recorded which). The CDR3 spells CASSAPGTVMRSRETQYF. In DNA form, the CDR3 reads TGTGCCAGCAGTGCACCCGGGACAGTTATGCGATCGAGAGAGACCCAGTACTTC.